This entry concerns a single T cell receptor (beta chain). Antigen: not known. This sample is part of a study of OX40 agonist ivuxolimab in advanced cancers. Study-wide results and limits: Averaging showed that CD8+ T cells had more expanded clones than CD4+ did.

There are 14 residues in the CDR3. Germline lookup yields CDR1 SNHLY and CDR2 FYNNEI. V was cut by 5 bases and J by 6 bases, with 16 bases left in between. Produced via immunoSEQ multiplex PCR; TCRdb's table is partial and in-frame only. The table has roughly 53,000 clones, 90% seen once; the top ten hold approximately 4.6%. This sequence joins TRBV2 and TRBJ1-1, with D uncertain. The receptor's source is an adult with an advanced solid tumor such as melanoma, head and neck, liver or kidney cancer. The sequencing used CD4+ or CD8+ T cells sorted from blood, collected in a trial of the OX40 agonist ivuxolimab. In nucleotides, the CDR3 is TGTGCCAGCAGTAAGGGTCTCAGCGACGCTGAAGCTTTCTTT. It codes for CASSKGLSDAEAFF.